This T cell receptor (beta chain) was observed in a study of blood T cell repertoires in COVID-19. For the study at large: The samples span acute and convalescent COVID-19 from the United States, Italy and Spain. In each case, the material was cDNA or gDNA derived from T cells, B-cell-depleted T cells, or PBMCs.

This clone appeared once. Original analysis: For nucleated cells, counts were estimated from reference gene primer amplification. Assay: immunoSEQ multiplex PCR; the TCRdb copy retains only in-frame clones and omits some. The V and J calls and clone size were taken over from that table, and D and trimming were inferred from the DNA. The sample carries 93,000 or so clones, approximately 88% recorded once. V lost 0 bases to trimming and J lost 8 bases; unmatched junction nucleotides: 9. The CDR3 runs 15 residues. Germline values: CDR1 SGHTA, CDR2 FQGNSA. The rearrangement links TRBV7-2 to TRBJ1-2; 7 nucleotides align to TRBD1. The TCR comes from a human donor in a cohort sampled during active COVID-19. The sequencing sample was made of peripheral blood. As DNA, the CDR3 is TGTGCCAGCAGCTTAGCGCAAGAGGGGGCGGGCGGCTACACCTTC. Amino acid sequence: CASSLAQEGAGGYTF.